This T cell receptor (beta chain) derives from a study of shared clonotypes between healthy human individuals (TCRdb year 2020). The study in broad terms: A couple of women and three men aged 18 to 49 years were included in the cohort. Different laboratories and diverse techniques were used to prepare libraries and sequence TCR repertoires, to increase sequencing depth and limit assay-specific biases. To estimate repertoire size and how much clonotypes are shared between individuals, the study performed deep sequencing of blood TCR repertoires from five healthy adults. Between about 0.85 and 10 billion PBMCs per donor were obtained by leukapheresis. The research as a whole found: The small number of donors limited the genetic and exposure-history diversity represented. Sampling was restricted to blood, and TCR repertoires in tissues likely differ from the TCR repertoires found in blood. Pairwise subsampling indicated that sequencing depth was expected to affect the degree of clonotype sharing among donors.

The donors were healthy, HIV-negative adults with no recently reported acute infections or vaccinations. All donors were Caucasian adults living in Nashville, Tennessee, USA. For unsorted samples, approximately 89 million PBMCs were counted, and genomic DNA was extracted using the QIAamp DNA Blood Mini kit. Blood was collected by leukapheresis, and PBMCs were isolated by Ficoll-Histopaque density gradient centrifugation and then cryopreserved in liquid nitrogen vapor phase. TCR CDR3 regions were amplified from genomic DNA by multiplex PCR using the deep immunoSEQ assay. Genomic DNA extracted from each cell subset was distributed evenly over all wells of several immunoSEQ 96-well plates, and each plate served as one replicate. For unsorted PBMC, approximately 0.3 ug of genomic DNA, equivalent to around 30,000 T cell genomes, went into each replicate PCR. Ten immunoSEQ deep assay plates were used to sequence unsorted PBMC genomic DNA. Purified libraries were quantified with a Qubit 3.0 fluorometer, sized on a Bioanalyzer 2100, and re-quantified with the KAPA Library Quantification kit. Every immunoSEQ 96-well plate was sequenced on a dedicated single-read 150-cycle Illumina NextSeq 550 flow cell. The original pipeline was this. Because only junctional sequences without quality scores were contained in the immunoSEQ output, filtering matching that applied to full-length reads could not be performed. To assign V/J genes and CDR3, sequences were annotated using PyIR, a Python wrapper for IgBLAST v1.9, with IMGT germline references. Reads were filtered out if the reads had weak V/J assignments (E-value above 1e-6), no CDR3, stop codons, out-of-frame junctions, or ambiguous translated residues. A V3J clonotype was defined by an identical inferred V gene, J gene, and CDR3 amino acid sequence. To compute the percentage overlap between repertoires, the number of shared unique clonotypes was divided by the size of the smaller repertoire. Richness of each repertoire was evaluated using RTK rarefaction, the Chao1 estimator, and Recon v2.1 estimates of unobserved clonotypes. Here the immuneACCESS table is served through TCRdb, limited to in-frame sequences with V and J called. Missing clones are a known gap in these copies; in checked studies unresolved V genes cover under half, and the rest lacks a known reason. That table gives V, J and clone size, and the DNA gave D and trimming. The sample has fewer than 650,000 clones on record, 70% to 80% of them singletons. The top ten clonotypes cover 10% to 15% of the sample.

This clone was observed at least ten times. Its antigen is unknown. No quality values exist for individual bases; no much larger clone is one base distant. Germline trimming: 10 bases from V, 1 base from J; junction bases outside gene matches: 9. The cysteine opens and the phenylalanine closes a CDR3 of 16 amino acids. Solely the CDR3 DNA is kept, with 48 bases framed from the first base. The germline V gene (reference sequence) gives CDR1 as MNHEY and CDR2 as SMNVEV. The sequence is built from TRBV27 and TRBJ2-1; a stretch of 11 junction bases matches TRBD2. This TCR was sampled from a woman aged 40 to 50 in good health. Some clones in this sample may be carry-over from other donors' samples. What was sequenced was PBMCs. The nucleotide sequence reads TGTGCCACCTCCCCGGGACTAGCGGATTCCTACAATGAGCAGTTCTTC. The translation is CATSPGLADSYNEQFF.